The clone carrying this TCR beta chain was counted a few times. Its matching antigen is unknown. These data belong to a study of blood T cells in healthy people across ages. The wider study: Template switching caught about one barcoded beta molecule for each two T cells.

General study findings and limits: No conclusive comparison of naive versus antigen-experienced cells was possible with unsorted PBMCs. One million T cells yielded diversity estimates that were considered underestimates.

The CDR3 length is 12 residues. The V end was cut by 8 bases, the J end by 6 bases, with 14 bases between. Per germline, CDR1 KGHSH and CDR2 LQKENI. The use of a sample-barcoded 5' primer and a J-beta primer mix characterized a second PCR of about 6 to 11 cycles. TCRdb processed the 5' RACE reads anew with MiXCR; each CDR3 protein has one entry. The table records over 950,000 distinct CDR3 sequences, 35% to 45% of them present only once. The J gene is TRBJ2-7, the V gene TRBV18, with D uncertain. The receptor was isolated from a man younger than 30 in good health. The material sequenced was blood. The CDR3 loop is CASAPQRGEQYF. The CDR3 DNA follows: TGTGCCAGCGCCCCTCAGCGAGGCGAGCAGTACTTC.